The entry that follows covers one T cell receptor beta chain sequence. This specimen belongs to a study of blood T cells in healthy people across ages. Deletions cut 4 bases from V and 9 bases from J, with 14 bases between. The CDR3 spans 13 residues. Germline CDR1 reads KGHSH; CDR2 reads LQKENI. A second roughly 7 to 12 cycle PCR used barcoded and J-beta primers. In TCRdb, the 5' RACE reads were re-called with MiXCR into one record per CDR3 protein. The sample lists roughly 900,000 distinct CDR3 sequences; about 48% were seen once. This receptor was identified in a man in his thirties or forties in good health. The sequencing sample was made of blood. The chain links TRBV18 to TRBJ2-3; D is perhaps TRBD1 (6 bases). CDR3 amino acids: CASSQTDSPTQYF. The CDR3 DNA follows: TGTGCCAGCTCACAAACGGACAGCCCGACGCAGTATTTT.